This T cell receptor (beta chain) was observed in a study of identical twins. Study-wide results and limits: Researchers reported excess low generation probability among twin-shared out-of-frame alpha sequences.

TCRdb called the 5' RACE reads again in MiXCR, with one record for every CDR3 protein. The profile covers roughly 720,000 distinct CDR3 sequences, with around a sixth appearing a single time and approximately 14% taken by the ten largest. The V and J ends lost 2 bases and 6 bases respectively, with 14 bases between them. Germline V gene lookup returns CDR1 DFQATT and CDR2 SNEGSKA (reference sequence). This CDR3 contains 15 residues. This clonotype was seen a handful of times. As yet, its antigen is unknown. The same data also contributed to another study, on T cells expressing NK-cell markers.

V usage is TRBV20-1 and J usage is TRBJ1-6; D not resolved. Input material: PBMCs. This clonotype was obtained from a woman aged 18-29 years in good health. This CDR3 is CSARSGPRSNSPLHF. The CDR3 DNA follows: TGCAGTGCTAGATCAGGCCCACGGTCTAATTCACCCCTCCACTTT.